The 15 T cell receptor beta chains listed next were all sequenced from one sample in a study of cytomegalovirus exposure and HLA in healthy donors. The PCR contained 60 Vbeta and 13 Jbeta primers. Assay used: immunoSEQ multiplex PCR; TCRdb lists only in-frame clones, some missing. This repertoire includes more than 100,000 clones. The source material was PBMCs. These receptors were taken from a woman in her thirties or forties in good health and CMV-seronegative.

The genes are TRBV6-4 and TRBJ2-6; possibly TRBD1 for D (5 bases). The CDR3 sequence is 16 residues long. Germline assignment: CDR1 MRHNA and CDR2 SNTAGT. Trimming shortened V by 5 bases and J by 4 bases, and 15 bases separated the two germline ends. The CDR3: CASSCRVQRGANVLTF. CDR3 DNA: TGTGCCAGCAGTTGCAGGGTGCAACGAGGGGCCAACGTCCTGACTTTC.

CDR3 nucleotide sequence: TGTGCCAGCAGCCAGGGACAGGGCCGCCTTGGCGAAAAACTGTTTTTT. Translated, it gives CASSQGQGRLGEKLFF. This chain connects TRBV2 to TRBJ1-4, with TRBD1 matching over 9 bases. The CDR3 runs to 16 residues. J lost 8 bases, V lost 6 bases, and 13 bases had no gene match. Per germline, CDR1 SNHLY and CDR2 FYNNEI.

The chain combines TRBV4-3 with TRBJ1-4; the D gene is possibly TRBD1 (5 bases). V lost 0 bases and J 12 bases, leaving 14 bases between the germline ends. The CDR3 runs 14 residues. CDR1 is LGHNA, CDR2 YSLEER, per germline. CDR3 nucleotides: TGCGCCAGCAGCCAAGAAGGGGACGGGAGAGAACTGTTTTTT. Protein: CASSQEGDGRELFF.

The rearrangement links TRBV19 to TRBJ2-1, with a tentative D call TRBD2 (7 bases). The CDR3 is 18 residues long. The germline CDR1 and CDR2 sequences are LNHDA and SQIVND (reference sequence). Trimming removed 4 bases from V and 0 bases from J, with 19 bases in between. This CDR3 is CASSRRGGRPSSYNEQFF. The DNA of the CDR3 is TGTGCCAGTAGTAGGAGGGGGGGCCGCCCCAGCTCCTACAATGAGCAGTTCTTC.

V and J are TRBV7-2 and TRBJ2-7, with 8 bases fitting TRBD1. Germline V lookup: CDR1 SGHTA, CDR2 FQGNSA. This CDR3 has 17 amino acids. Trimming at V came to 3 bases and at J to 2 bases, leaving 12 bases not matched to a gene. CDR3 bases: TGTGCCAGCAGCTTGGAGGTGGGACAGGCGAGCCCCTACGAGCAGTACTTC. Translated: CASSLEVGQASPYEQYF.

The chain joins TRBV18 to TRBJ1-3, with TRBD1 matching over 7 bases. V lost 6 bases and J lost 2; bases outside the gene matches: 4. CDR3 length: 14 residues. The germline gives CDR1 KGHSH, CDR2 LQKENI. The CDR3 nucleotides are TGTGCCAGCTCCCCGGGACAGACTGGAAACACCATATATTTT. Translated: CASSPGQTGNTIYF.

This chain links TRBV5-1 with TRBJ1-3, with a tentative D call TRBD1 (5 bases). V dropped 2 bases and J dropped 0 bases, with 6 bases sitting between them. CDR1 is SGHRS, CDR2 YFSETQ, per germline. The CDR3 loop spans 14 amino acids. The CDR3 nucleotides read TGCGCCAGCAGCTTCGACAGCTCTGGAAACACCATATATTTT. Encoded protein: CASSFDSSGNTIYF.

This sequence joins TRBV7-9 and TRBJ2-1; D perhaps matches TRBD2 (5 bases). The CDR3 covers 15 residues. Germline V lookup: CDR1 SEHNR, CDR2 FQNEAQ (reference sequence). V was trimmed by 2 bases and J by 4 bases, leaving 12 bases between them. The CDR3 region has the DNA TGTGCCAGCAGCTTAAGGGAGACTTCATACAATGAGCAGTTCTTC. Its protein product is CASSLRETSYNEQFF.

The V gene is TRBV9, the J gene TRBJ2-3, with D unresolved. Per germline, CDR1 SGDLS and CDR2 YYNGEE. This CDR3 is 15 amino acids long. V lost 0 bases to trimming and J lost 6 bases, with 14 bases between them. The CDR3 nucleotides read TGTGCCAGCAGCGTAGTCCCTCGGGTAGATGATACGCAGTATTTT. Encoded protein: CASSVVPRVDDTQYF.

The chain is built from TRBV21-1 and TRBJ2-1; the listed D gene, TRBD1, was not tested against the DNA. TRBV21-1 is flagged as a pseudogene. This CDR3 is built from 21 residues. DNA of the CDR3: TGTGCCAGCAGCACCTCCGGGACAGGGGGCCGAAGACCCCGAGACTACAATGAGCAGTTCTTC. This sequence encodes CASSTSGTGGRRPRDYNEQFF.

The CDR3 region has the DNA TGTGCCAGCTCACCCGTGGACAGGGGAGAAAAACTGTTTTTT. Encoded protein: CASSPVDRGEKLFF. The rearrangement uses TRBV18 and TRBJ1-4; 9 bases are a match to TRBD1. The CDR3 sequence is 14 residues long. After removal of 3 bases from V and 8 bases from J, the junction contained 4 bases not matched to a gene. Germline CDR1 reads KGHSH; CDR2 reads LQKENI.

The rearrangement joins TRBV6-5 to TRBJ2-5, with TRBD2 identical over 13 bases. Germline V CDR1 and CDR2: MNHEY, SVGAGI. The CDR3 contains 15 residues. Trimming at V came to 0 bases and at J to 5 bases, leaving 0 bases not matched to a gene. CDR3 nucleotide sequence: TGTGCCAGCAGTTACTCGACTAGCGGGGGGGAGACCCAGTACTTC. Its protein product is CASSYSTSGGETQYF.

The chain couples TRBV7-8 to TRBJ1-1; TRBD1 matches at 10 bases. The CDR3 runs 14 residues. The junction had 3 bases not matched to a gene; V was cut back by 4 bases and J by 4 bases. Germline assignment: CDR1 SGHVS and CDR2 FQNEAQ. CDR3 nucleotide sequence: TGTGCCAGCAGCTCGCGGACAGGGGGCACTGAAGCTTTCTTT. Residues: CASSSRTGGTEAFF.

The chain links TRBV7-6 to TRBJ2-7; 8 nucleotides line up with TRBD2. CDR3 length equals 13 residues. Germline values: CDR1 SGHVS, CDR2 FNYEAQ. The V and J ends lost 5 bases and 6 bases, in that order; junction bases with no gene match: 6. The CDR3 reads CASSRGLDTEQYV. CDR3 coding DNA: TGTGCCAGCAGCCGGGGACTAGACACCGAGCAGTACGTC.

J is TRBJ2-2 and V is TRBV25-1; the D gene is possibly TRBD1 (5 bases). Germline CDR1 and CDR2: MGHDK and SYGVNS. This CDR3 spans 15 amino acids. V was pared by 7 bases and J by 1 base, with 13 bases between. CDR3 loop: CASKPQGRNTGELFF. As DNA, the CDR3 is TGTGCCAGCAAACCCCAGGGCCGGAACACCGGGGAGCTGTTTTTT. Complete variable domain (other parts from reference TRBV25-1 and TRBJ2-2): EADIYQTPRYLVIGTGKKITLECSQTMGHDKMYWYQQDPGMELHLIHYSYGVNSTEKGDLSSESTVSRIRTEHFPLTLESARPSHTSQYLCASKPQGRNTGELFFGEGSRLTVL.